This TCR beta chain comes out of a study of blood T cell repertoires in COVID-19. In its sample, this clone was seen a few times. At the DNA level, this CDR3 is encoded by other sequences in the same sample as well. V shed 7 bases and J shed 0 bases, with 5 bases lying between them. Germline lookup yields CDR1 SGHAT and CDR2 FQNNGV. The CDR3 runs to 12 residues. Libraries were prepared by immunoSEQ multiplex PCR; TCRdb keeps only in-frame clonotypes and omits some of them. The repertoire holds some 180,000 clones, more than 80% seen once, with 6.2% in the top ten. Sequencing was carried out using PBMCs or T cells enriched from blood (not recorded which). The source is a man between 40 and 49 years old who had recovered from COVID-19. V and J are TRBV11-2 and TRBJ2-3, with no clear D. CDR3 in DNA: TGTGCCAGCACCCCGAGCACAGATACGCAGTATTTT. This gives the protein CASTPSTDTQYF.